The 30 T cell receptor beta chains presented below share a single source sample, sequenced in a study of cytomegalovirus exposure and HLA in healthy donors. The PCR made use of 60 Vbeta and 13 Jbeta primers. Sequenced by immunoSEQ multiplex PCR; TCRdb stores in-frame clones only, minus some. Altogether more than 60,000 clones are present, less than 80% being singletons, with the ten largest covering approximately 8.9%. The sample consisted of PBMCs. Receptors were obtained from a woman aged 40-49 years in good health and CMV-seropositive.

The rearrangement joins TRBV4-1 to TRBJ1-5, with D tentatively TRBD1 (5 bases). With 2 bases removed from V and 5 bases from J, the gap between germline ends came to 16 bases. The CDR3 runs 16 residues. CDR1 is MGHRA and CDR2 is YSYEKL in the germline V gene. The CDR3 DNA reads TGCGCCAGCAGCCAACCCCTCAGACAGAAGCATCAGCCCCAGCATTTT. It specifies CASSQPLRQKHQPQHF.

This chain links TRBV6-5 with TRBJ2-3; tentative D call: TRBD1 (6 bases). The CDR3 extends over 13 amino acids. Trimming cost V 5 bases and J 3 bases, with 9 bases left between them. CDR1 and CDR2 from the germline V gene are MNHEY and SVGAGI. The CDR3 region is CASSNRVTDTQYF. The CDR3 DNA follows: TGTGCCAGCAGTAACAGGGTAACAGATACGCAGTATTTT.

The chain employs TRBV7-8 and TRBJ2-7, with a tentative D call TRBD1 (6 bases). The V gene lost 8 bases and the J gene lost 3 bases, with 17 bases spanning the gap. This CDR3 region has 14 residues. Germline CDR1 reads SGHVS; CDR2 reads FQNEAQ. The CDR3 is CASGAGAPYYEQYF. The CDR3 region has the DNA TGTGCCAGCGGGGCAGGGGCCCCCTACTACGAGCAGTACTTC. The whole variable domain, remainder taken from reference TRBV7-8 and TRBJ2-7, is GAGVSQSPRYKVAKRGQDVALRCDPISGHVSLFWYQQALGQGPEFLTYFQNEAQLDKSGLPSDRFFAERPEGSVSTLKIQRTQQEDSAVYLCASGAGAPYYEQYFGPGTRLTVT.

This sequence joins TRBV5-5 and TRBJ2-3, with a weak D call TRBD2 (5 bases). Trimming cost V 0 bases and J 9 bases, with 11 bases left between them. The CDR3 sequence is 13 residues long. The germline gives CDR1 SGHKS, CDR2 YYEKEE (reference sequence). As DNA, the CDR3 is TGTGCCAGCAGCTTGGTACTAGGAGGAACGCAGTATTTT. The encoded protein is CASSLVLGGTQYF.

The chain has TRBV7-3 and TRBJ1-6; D is uncertain. Germline values: CDR1 SGHTA, CDR2 FQGTGA. Trimming took off 2 bases at V and 14 bases at J, with 19 bases between the two ends. This CDR3 contains 15 residues. In nucleotides, the CDR3 is TGTGCCAGCAGCTTAGTTCCCTTAAGAGTGGTGGCCCTCCACTTT. Residues: CASSLVPLRVVALHF.

The rearrangement uses TRBV6-4 and TRBJ2-3; D possibly corresponds to TRBD1 (5 bases). Germline CDR1 is MRHNA and CDR2 is SNTAGT. The V gene lost 3 bases and the J gene lost 0 bases, with 10 bases spanning the gap. The CDR3 is 15 amino acids. The CDR3 DNA reads TGTGCCAGCAGTGAGACAGTTACTAGCACAGATACGCAGTATTTT. This encodes CASSETVTSTDTQYF.

The DNA for the CDR3 is TGCGCCAGCAGCTTGGCTCTAGCCAACAATGAGCAGTTCTTC. This gives the protein CASSLALANNEQFF. The V gene is TRBV5-1, the J gene TRBJ2-1; D is possibly TRBD2 (5 bases). The V gene lost 0 bases and the J gene lost 5 bases, with 9 bases spanning the gap. Germline V gene lookup returns CDR1 SGHRS and CDR2 YFSETQ. The CDR3 runs to 14 residues.

This chain links TRBV28 with TRBJ1-2; D gene uncertain. The CDR3 loop spans 12 amino acids. V shed 3 bases and J shed 4 bases, with 6 bases lying between them. Germline CDR1 reads MDHEN; CDR2 reads SYDVKM. CDR3 region: CASSLRVYGYTF. In DNA form, the CDR3 reads TGTGCCAGCAGTTTGAGGGTCTATGGCTACACCTTC.

The chain links TRBV15 to TRBJ2-1, with TRBD1 matching 11 bases. The J segment lost 6 bases and the V segment lost 1 base, leaving 2 bases of the junction unmatched. This CDR3 contains 15 residues. The germline CDR1 and CDR2 sequences are LNHNV and YYDKDF (reference sequence). The CDR3 DNA reads TGTGCCACCAGCAGAGGGGGGACAGGGGGCAATGAGCAGTTCTTC. This codes for CATSRGGTGGNEQFF. The variable domain in full, with the rest retrieved from reference TRBV15 and TRBJ2-1, is DAMVIQNPRYQVTQFGKPVTLSCSQTLNHNVMYWYQQKSSQAPKLLFHYYDKDFNNEADTPDNFQSRRPNTSFCFLDIRSPGLGDTAMYLCATSRGGTGGNEQFFGPGTRLTVL.

The chain employs TRBV7-2 and TRBJ2-3, with D uncertain. This CDR3 spans 14 amino acids. The germline CDR1 and CDR2 sequences are SGHTA and FQGNSA. Between the trimmed V and J ends, which lost 0 bases and 1 base, there was a span of 5 bases. The CDR3 spells CASSLAEGTDTQYF. In nucleotides, the CDR3 is TGTGCCAGCAGCTTAGCCGAGGGCACAGATACGCAGTATTTT.

This chain uses TRBV7-2 with TRBJ2-7; TRBD2 might be the D (5 bases). The CDR3 extends over 14 amino acids. Germline V gene data show CDR1 as SGHTA and CDR2 as FQGNSA. V was shortened by 5 bases and J by 2 bases, with 13 bases between the two germline ends. The CDR3 sequence: CASSPRTGAYEQYF. In DNA form, the CDR3 reads TGTGCCAGCAGCCCCCGTACCGGGGCCTACGAGCAGTACTTC.

With regard to this clone: An end of the junction does not agree with germline; a read error may underlie this. V gene TRBV6-1 combines with J gene TRBJ2-2; TRBD1 agrees at 7 bases. There are 15 residues in the CDR3. Germline CDR1 MNHNS, CDR2 SASEGT. The CDR3, as DNA: TGTGCCGGCAGTGAAGGGGGCCCGAACACCGGGGAGCTGTTTTTT. Protein: CAGSEGGPNTGELFF.

The J gene is TRBJ1-3, the V gene TRBV5-1, with D tentatively TRBD1 (6 bases). The germline CDR1 and CDR2 sequences are SGHRS and YFSETQ. This CDR3 is 15 amino acids long. With 0 bases removed from V and 1 base from J, the gap between germline ends came to 8 bases. The CDR3 DNA follows: TGCGCCAGCAGCTTGGCCGGACAGTCTGGAAACACCATATATTTT. Translation: CASSLAGQSGNTIYF.

The J gene is TRBJ2-3, the V gene TRBV10-3, with 9 bases that match TRBD1. This CDR3 is 13 amino acids long. Germline V CDR1 and CDR2: ENHRY, SYGVKD. V shed 9 bases, J shed 4 bases, and the junction held 5 bases outside the gene matches. CDR3 residues: CAINRQGADTQYF. Written as DNA, the CDR3 is TGTGCCATAAACCGACAGGGGGCAGATACGCAGTATTTT.

The V and J genes are TRBV19 and TRBJ1-1; D unclear. Germline assignment: CDR1 LNHDA and CDR2 SQIVND (reference sequence). The length of the CDR3 is 12 residues. V lost 4 bases, J lost 1 base, and 4 bases lay in between. The CDR3 loop is CASSNRNTEAFF. DNA for the CDR3: TGTGCCAGTAGTAACAGGAACACTGAAGCTTTCTTT.

This clone was counted between two and nine times. CDR3 region: CASSPDREGANEKLFF. The CDR3 DNA follows: TGCGCCAGCAGCCCGGACAGGGAGGGGGCTAATGAAAAACTGTTTTTT. J is TRBJ1-4 and V is TRBV5-1; 8 bases line up with TRBD1. The CDR3 consists of 16 residues. V dropped 4 bases and J dropped 3; count of bases not matched to a gene: 8. CDR1 is SGHRS and CDR2 is YFSETQ in the germline V gene.

CDR3 DNA sequence: TGTGCCAGCAGTTTAGTTTGGCCGGGGAACACTGAAGCTTTCTTT. It translates to CASSLVWPGNTEAFF. J is TRBJ1-1 and V is TRBV27; D gene ambiguous. The CDR3 runs 15 residues. Germline CDR1 is MNHEY and CDR2 is SMNVEV (reference sequence). V lost 2 bases and J lost 1, with 11 bases in between.

This sequence joins TRBV5-1 and TRBJ2-1; 8 positions match TRBD2. Trimming removed 2 bases from V and 3 bases from J; junction bases left unmatched: 4. CDR1 and CDR2 (germline): SGHRS, YFSETQ. The length of the CDR3 is 15 residues. CDR3 loop: CASSFERGNYNEQFF. CDR3 nucleotides: TGCGCCAGCAGCTTTGAGCGGGGGAACTACAATGAGCAGTTCTTC.

The chain combines TRBV2 with TRBJ2-1; TRBD2 matches 8 bases. The V gene end was trimmed by 6 bases and the J gene end by 10 bases; junction bases not matched to a gene: 5. Germline V gene sequence: CDR1 SNHLY, CDR2 FYNNEI. The CDR3 contains 12 residues. This CDR3 is CASRSGGREQFF. The CDR3 DNA reads TGTGCCAGCAGATCGGGGGGGCGCGAGCAGTTCTTC.

This sequence joins TRBV29-1 and TRBJ1-4; 7 nucleotides align to TRBD1. Trimming removed 4 bases from V and 6 bases from J; junction bases left unmatched: 8. This CDR3 is 14 amino acids long. CDR1 and CDR2 (germline): SQVTM, ANQGSEA. CDR3 DNA sequence: TGCAGCGTTGGGACCGGGACAGTGGATGAAAAACTGTTTTTT. Translated: CSVGTGTVDEKLFF.

The chain employs TRBV29-1 and TRBJ1-2; TRBD1 matches 8 bases. Per germline, CDR1 SQVTM and CDR2 ANQGSEA. This CDR3 spans 15 amino acids. The V and J ends lost 8 bases and 5 bases, in that order; junction bases with no gene match: 16. CDR3 nucleotide sequence: TGCAGCCTCCCCTTGTCGGGCAGGGGGCGGTATGGCTACACCTTC. This sequence encodes CSLPLSGRGRYGYTF. The whole variable domain, filled in from reference TRBV29-1 and TRBJ1-2, reads SAVISQKPSRDICQRGTSLTIQCQVDSQVTMMFWYRQQPGQSLTLIATANQGSEATYESGFVIDKFPISRPNLTFSTLTVSNMSPEDSSIYLCSLPLSGRGRYGYTFGSGTRLTVV.

The chain joins TRBV4-2 to TRBJ2-7; 10 nucleotides line up with TRBD1. Germline assignment: CDR1 LGHNA and CDR2 YNFKEQ. The CDR3 runs 17 residues. The V gene end was trimmed by 0 bases and the J gene end by 5 bases; junction bases not matched to a gene: 10. The CDR3 bases are TGTGCCAGCAGCCAAGAATTAAGGGACAGGGGAATTAACGAGCAGTACTTC. Protein: CASSQELRDRGINEQYF.

CDR3 DNA sequence: TGTGCCAGCAGTGAAAGGAACAGGGGGAACATTCAGTACTTC. Translated, it gives CASSERNRGNIQYF. This chain uses TRBV28 with TRBJ2-4; 8 nucleotides align to TRBD1. J gave up 7 bases and V 5 bases, and 7 bases lay outside the gene matches. Germline assignment: CDR1 MDHEN and CDR2 SYDVKM. The CDR3 runs 14 residues.

This rearrangement joins TRBV5-4 to TRBJ2-3; D might be TRBD2 (5 bases). V was cut by 7 bases and J by 5 bases, with 14 bases left in between. The germline V gene has CDR1 SGHNT and CDR2 YYREEE (reference sequence). The CDR3 loop spans 13 amino acids. The CDR3 spells CASGSSFEDTQYF. CDR3 bases: TGTGCCAGCGGGAGTAGTTTTGAAGATACGCAGTATTTT.

The chain is built from TRBV6-6 and TRBJ1-1; 7 bases are a match to TRBD1. CDR1 and CDR2 from the germline V gene are MNHNY and SVGAGI (reference sequence). Trimming cost V 5 bases and J 0 bases; bases outside gene matches: 3. The CDR3 sequence is 14 residues long. The chain's CDR3 is CASSTTGLNTEAFF. The CDR3 DNA sequence: TGTGCCAGCAGTACGACAGGGCTGAACACTGAAGCTTTCTTT.

This chain joins TRBV23-1 and TRBJ2-2; D possibly corresponds to TRBD2 (6 bases). TRBV23-1 is identified as an open reading frame with a role that is uncertain. Trimming cost V 4 bases and J 2 bases, with 20 bases left between them. CDR3 size: 18 residues. The DNA of the CDR3 is TGCGCCAGCAGTCCTCGGAGGGAGACGGGGCAAAACACCGGGGAGCTGTTTTTT. Its protein product is CASSPRRETGQNTGELFF.

The V gene is TRBV28, the J gene TRBJ1-3; tentatively, D is TRBD1 (5 bases). Trimming took off 7 bases at V and 0 bases at J, with 10 bases between the two ends. The V gene's germline CDR1 is MDHEN and CDR2 SYDVKM. The CDR3 totals 14 residues. For the CDR3, the DNA is TGTGCCAGCACGGGGGACTTCTCTGGAAACACCATATATTTT. It encodes CASTGDFSGNTIYF.

This chain joins TRBV5-1 and TRBJ2-3; 11 bases line up with TRBD2. The CDR3 is 17 residues long. Germline assignment: CDR1 SGHRS and CDR2 YFSETQ. The trim removed 2 bases at V and 0 bases at J, leaving 5 bases unmatched. In DNA, the CDR3 is TGCGCCAGCAGCTTTGCTAGCGGGGGGCCTAGCACAGATACGCAGTATTTT. Translating it yields CASSFASGGPSTDTQYF.

The rearrangement links TRBV5-1 to TRBJ2-3; 7 bases map to TRBD1. This CDR3 region has 14 residues. Germline V lookup: CDR1 SGHRS, CDR2 YFSETQ. V gave up 4 bases and J gave up 1 base; unmatched junction bases: 3. The CDR3, as DNA: TGCGCCAGCAGCGAGGGACAGCGCACAGATACGCAGTATTTT. Its protein product is CASSEGQRTDTQYF.

The V and J genes are TRBV5-8 and TRBJ1-1, with 9 bases matching TRBD1. The CDR3 has 15 residues. Germline lookup yields CDR1 SGHTS and CDR2 YDEGEE. Trimming removed 3 bases from V and 5 bases from J; junction bases left unmatched: 8. CDR3 DNA sequence: TGTGCCAGCAGCTCACTACAGGGGGCGCTGACTGAAGCTTTCTTT. Encoded protein: CASSSLQGALTEAFF.